This T cell receptor beta chain stems from a study of blood T cell repertoires in COVID-19. Germline trimming cut 1 base from V and 6 bases from J; bases unmatched to any gene: 4. The germline V gene has CDR1 SGHTA and CDR2 FQGTGA. The CDR3 has 15 amino acids. Only in-frame clones appear in the TCRdb table, and some are missing; sequencing was by immunoSEQ multiplex PCR. This sample has some 17,000 clones, with 80% found just once. This TCR came from a man older than 75 with acute or convalescent COVID-19. The genes are TRBV7-3 and TRBJ2-2; 8 bases are shared with TRBD2. The sequencing sample was made of peripheral blood. The DNA for the CDR3 is TGTGCCAGCAGCTTAAGAGCGGGGGACGCCGGGGAGCTGTTTTTT. Amino acid sequence: CASSLRAGDAGELFF.